This T cell receptor (beta chain) appears in the sequencing data of a study of blood T cells in healthy people across ages. About the research overall: Per two T cells, template switching captured roughly one barcoded beta molecule.

Combining a sample-barcoded 5' primer with a J-beta primer mix, a second PCR ran for about 7 to 12 cycles. Each CDR3 protein is one row after TCRdb ran MiXCR on the 5' RACE reads. The table includes approximately 810,000 distinct CDR3 sequences, less than 35% detected once. Concerning this clonotype: What it binds is not known.

V lost 3 bases and J lost 4; bases outside the gene matches: 9. The CDR3 totals 15 residues. CDR1 and CDR2 from the germline V gene are LGHNA and YSLEER. Study-level results: When one million T cells were used, diversity estimates were thought to be underestimates. Per-million-T-cell TCR beta diversity fell roughly linearly with age.

V usage is TRBV4-3 and J usage is TRBJ2-7, with 7 bases fitting TRBD2. The TCR comes from a woman aged 80 or older in good health. The sequenced material came from blood. Here the CDR3 reads CASSQIPGGNYEQYF. CDR3 sequence (DNA): TGCGCCAGCAGCCAGATCCCGGGGGGTAATTACGAGCAGTACTTC.